This entry is about one TCR beta chain. Its antigen is as yet unknown. The study ran its PCR with 60 Vbeta and 13 Jbeta primers. Generated by immunoSEQ multiplex PCR, the TCRdb table keeps only in-frame clones and is missing some. The data show approximately 150,000 clones, with 60% to 80% seen just once and over 1.3% held by the top ten. V was cut by 2 bases and J by 3 bases, with 14 bases left in between. Germline lookup yields CDR1 MNHNS and CDR2 SASEGT. The CDR3 extends over 16 amino acids. This entry belongs to a study of cytomegalovirus exposure and HLA in healthy donors. Study-wide findings and caveats: In vitro, a few CMV-associated chains proved specific for CMV antigens.

The chain combines TRBV6-1 with TRBJ1-3; possibly TRBD1 for D (5 bases). The sequence came from a man aged 60-69 years in good health and CMV-seronegative. The sequenced material came from PBMCs. In DNA, the CDR3 is TGTGCCAGCAGTGAACGGCAGGGCGGATTTGGAAACACCATATATTTT. This codes for CASSERQGGFGNTIYF.